The 5 T cell receptor beta chains below come from one sample, sequenced in a study of beta chain features in type 1 diabetes. Every bit of the isolated RNA underwent reverse transcription, so sequencing read expressed TCRB transcripts. Sequenced by immunoSEQ multiplex PCR; TCRdb stores in-frame clones only, minus some. The table has 970,000 or so clones, roughly 15% seen once. Sequencing input: naive CD4+ T cells from blood. These receptors came from a woman aged 18-30 years in good health.

This clone was detected only a few times. The V gene is TRBV7-2, the J gene TRBJ2-7; perhaps TRBD2 as D (6 bases). Germline V lookup: CDR1 SGHTA, CDR2 FQGNSA. The ends were cut back, 1 base at V and 0 bases at J, with 10 bases in the middle. The CDR3 is 15 residues long. CDR3 protein: CASSLGGTHSYEQYF. The CDR3 nucleotides read TGTGCCAGCAGCTTAGGAGGGACTCACTCCTACGAGCAGTACTTC.

This clone was detected a few times. The chain links TRBV23-1 to TRBJ2-1; no firm D call. TRBV23-1 is designated an ORF whose function remains uncertain. Deletions cut 7 bases from V and 7 bases from J, with 23 bases between. This CDR3 is 16 amino acids long. The CDR3 here is CASILGRAPHRNEQFF. The CDR3 DNA reads as TGCGCCAGCATCCTCGGTCGGGCCCCTCATAGGAATGAGCAGTTCTTC.

This clone was seen a handful of times. The gene calls are TRBV6-6 and TRBJ1-2; TRBD1 aligns across 7 bases. The CDR3 has 15 residues. The V and J ends lost 0 bases and 8 bases, in that order; junction bases with no gene match: 9. Germline loops: CDR1 MNHNY, CDR2 SVGAGI (reference sequence). CDR3: CASSYSATGTGGYTF. The DNA for the CDR3 is TGTGCCAGCAGTTACTCCGCGACAGGGACGGGAGGCTACACCTTC.

The sample holds a few counts of this clone. The J gene is TRBJ2-7, the V gene TRBV25-1, with 11 bases that match TRBD2. After removal of 5 bases from V and 4 bases from J, the junction contained 7 bases not matched to a gene. The CDR3 is made up of 15 amino acids. Germline-derived CDR1 and CDR2 are MGHDK and SYGVNS. The CDR3 spells CASSFRLAGIYEQYF. CDR3 sequence (DNA): TGTGCCAGCAGTTTTAGACTAGCGGGGATATACGAGCAGTACTTC.

This clone was observed a few times. V is TRBV6-1 and J is TRBJ1-5, with D possibly TRBD1 on 5 matching bases. Germline loops: CDR1 MNHNS, CDR2 SASEGT. V was pared by 5 bases and J by 6 bases, with 11 bases between. This CDR3 has 13 amino acids. DNA for the CDR3: TGTGCCAGCAGTCGAGGGGAGAGTCAGCCCCAGCATTTT. Its translation: CASSRGESQPQHF.